These 21 T cell receptor beta chains came from one sample sequenced in a study of siplizumab effects on memory and regulatory T cells. Profiling relied on immunoSEQ multiplex PCR, and the TCRdb table lists in-frame clones only, not all of them. The table has about 40,000 clones, roughly 90% seen once; the top ten hold roughly 0.23%. Sequencing used naive CD4+ T cells sorted from blood. These receptors were collected from a human donor in good health.

V is TRBV11-3 and J is TRBJ2-2; D possibly uses TRBD1 or TRBD2 (6 bases each). CDR3 length: 16 residues. CDR1 is SGHNT, CDR2 YENEEA, per germline. V was shortened by 1 base and J by 4 bases, with 13 bases between the two germline ends. In DNA, the CDR3 is TGTGCCAGCAGCTTAGGAGGCGGGACATTCACCGGGGAGCTGTTTTTT. The encoded protein is CASSLGGGTFTGELFF.

This clone has more than one count but fewer than ten. The chain couples TRBV2 to TRBJ2-1, with no clear D. Looked up from germline, CDR1 is SNHLY and CDR2 is FYNNEI. This CDR3 spans 13 amino acids. V was shortened by 3 bases and J by 4 bases, with 7 bases between the two germline ends. CDR3 DNA sequence: TGTGCCAGCAGTGATAGACCGTACAATGAGCAGTTCTTC. Protein sequence: CASSDRPYNEQFF.

The chain joins TRBV6-6 to TRBJ1-6; no clear D gene. V dropped 4 bases and J dropped 7 bases, with 8 bases sitting between them. Germline V CDR1 and CDR2: MNHNY, SVGAGI (reference sequence). This CDR3 contains 13 residues. The CDR3 reads CASSWHLNSPLHF. Here the CDR3 DNA reads TGTGCCAGCAGTTGGCACCTGAATTCACCCCTCCACTTT.

The rearrangement joins TRBV6-5 to TRBJ1-6; D not resolved. The CDR3 is made up of 16 amino acids. Between the trimmed V and J ends, which lost 0 bases and 2 bases, there was a span of 8 bases. Looked up from germline, CDR1 is MNHEY and CDR2 is SVGAGI. The CDR3 reads CASSYSPQTYNSPLHF. CDR3 DNA sequence: TGTGCCAGCAGTTACTCTCCACAGACCTATAATTCACCCCTCCACTTT.

The V gene is TRBV6-1, the J gene TRBJ2-5, with a tentative D call TRBD2 (6 bases). With the DNA end fitting TRBJ2-7 better, the J assignment may be wrong. The CDR3 is 14 residues long. Germline CDR1 reads MNHNS; CDR2 reads SASEGT. In nucleotides, the CDR3 is TGTGCCAGCTGGGCCGGAGGGACCCCCTACGAGCAGTACTTC. Its protein is CASWAGGTPYEQYF.

This clone was observed once. The chain has TRBV7-8 and TRBJ2-1; either TRBD1 or TRBD2 may supply D (6 bases each). V lost 2 bases to trimming and J lost 8 bases, with 16 bases between them. The germline V gene has CDR1 SGHVS and CDR2 FQNEAQ. The length of the CDR3 is 15 residues. The CDR3: CASSLPVRGGDEQFF. CDR3 sequence (DNA): TGTGCCAGCAGCTTACCGGTCAGGGGAGGCGATGAGCAGTTCTTC.

This chain uses TRBV20-1 with TRBJ2-5; no reliable D call. Trimming pared 3 bases from V and 5 bases from J, leaving 4 bases between. Germline V gene lookup returns CDR1 DFQATT and CDR2 SNEGSKA (reference sequence). This CDR3 has 10 amino acids. This CDR3 is CSASGETQYF. In nucleotides, the CDR3 is TGCAGTGCTAGCGGGGAGACCCAGTACTTC.

The sample holds one count of this clone. The chain combines TRBV11-3 with TRBJ2-6; D gene unclear. Germline V CDR1 and CDR2: SGHNT, YENEEA. V lost 5 bases, J lost 2 bases, and 7 bases lay in between. The CDR3 has 14 amino acids. The CDR3 reads CASSPRTGANVLTF. The DNA of the CDR3 is TGTGCCAGCAGCCCACGTACTGGGGCCAACGTCCTGACTTTC.

V and J are TRBV5-4 and TRBJ1-6; D may be TRBD1 (6 bases). The germline V gene encodes CDR1 SGHNT and CDR2 YYREEE (reference sequence). Deletions cut 0 bases from V and 6 bases from J, with 7 bases between. The CDR3 consists of 14 residues. CDR3 in amino acids: CASSLGQANSPLHF. DNA of the CDR3: TGTGCCAGCAGCTTGGGACAGGCTAATTCACCCCTCCACTTT.

This chain links TRBV5-1 with TRBJ2-4, with unresolved D. Germline CDR1 SGHRS, CDR2 YFSETQ. The germline V and J ends were trimmed by 0 bases and 0 bases, with 16 bases remaining between them. CDR3 length: 18 residues. CDR3 DNA sequence: TGCGCCAGCAGCTTGGGTTCACCCACTCTCAGAGCCAAAAACATTCAGTACTTC. It encodes CASSLGSPTLRAKNIQYF.

DNA of the CDR3: TGTGCCAGTAGTATAGGTGGCGGCGCAGGTGTGCAGTACTTC. Translation gives CASSIGGGAGVQYF. This chain uses TRBV19 with TRBJ2-7; D is undetermined. Trimming removed 1 base from V and 9 bases from J, with 16 bases in between. CDR3 size: 14 residues. The germline gives CDR1 LNHDA, CDR2 SQIVND (reference sequence).

This chain connects TRBV5-1 to TRBJ2-7, with a tentative D call TRBD2 (7 bases). Germline CDR1 reads SGHRS; CDR2 reads YFSETQ. The CDR3 extends over 17 amino acids. Trimming cost V 0 bases and J 3 bases, with 19 bases left between them. Written as DNA, the CDR3 is TGCGCCAGCAGCTTGGGGGAGGGGGTCCCTGGATACTACGAGCAGTACTTC. Translated, it gives CASSLGEGVPGYYEQYF.

The DNA for the CDR3 is TGCAGCGTGCGCGGGACGCGGCCCCTCCAAGAGACCCAGTACTTC. This codes for CSVRGTRPLQETQYF. This chain joins TRBV29-1 and TRBJ2-5, with a weak D call TRBD2 (6 bases). V gave up 6 bases and J gave up 1 base, with 18 bases separating them. The CDR3 extends over 15 amino acids. Germline CDR1 SQVTM, CDR2 ANQGSEA.

The chain recombines TRBV7-9 with TRBJ2-5, with no clear D. The CDR3 has 16 residues. Germline CDR1 is SEHNR and CDR2 is FQNEAQ (reference sequence). With 6 bases removed from V and 2 bases from J, the gap between germline ends came to 19 bases. The CDR3 DNA reads TGTGCCAGCAGGCCCTCATCGAGGTCGGCGCAAGAGACCCAGTACTTC. It yields the protein CASRPSSRSAQETQYF.

The V and J genes are TRBV25-1 and TRBJ2-5, with a weak D call TRBD2 (5 bases). The CDR3 runs 16 residues. The V gene lost 3 bases and the J gene lost 5 bases, with 19 bases spanning the gap. CDR1 MGHDK and CDR2 SYGVNS come from the germline V gene. CDR3 sequence reads: CASSDRRTDPGETQYF. In DNA, the CDR3 is TGTGCCAGCAGTGACCGGAGGACGGACCCGGGGGAGACCCAGTACTTC.

The chain joins TRBV6-1 to TRBJ2-5; D is possibly TRBD1 or TRBD2 (5 bases each). This CDR3 has 15 amino acids. V was clipped by 10 bases and J by 3 bases, with 21 bases between them. From germline, CDR1 is MNHNS and CDR2 SASEGT. DNA of the CDR3: TGTGCCACGGGGCCCATCATGAGCAAGAAAGAGACCCAGTACTTC. This translates into CATGPIMSKKETQYF.

The chain has TRBV18 and TRBJ2-2, with D tentatively TRBD1 (5 bases). Germline V gene lookup returns CDR1 KGHSH and CDR2 LQKENI. The CDR3 has 15 residues. V dropped 2 bases and J dropped 2 bases, with 9 bases sitting between them. DNA of the CDR3: TGTGCCAGCTCACCAAGCAGGGTAAACACCGGGGAGCTGTTTTTT. It encodes CASSPSRVNTGELFF.

This clone was counted a few times. The chain recombines TRBV28 with TRBJ2-7; 7 positions match TRBD1. CDR1 is MDHEN and CDR2 is SYDVKM in the germline V gene. The CDR3 extends over 14 amino acids. The junction had 7 bases not matched to a gene; V was cut back by 5 bases and J by 3 bases. The CDR3 here is CASSPRDSIYEQYF. CDR3 DNA sequence: TGTGCCAGCAGTCCCAGGGACAGTATCTACGAGCAGTACTTC.

This chain links TRBV9 with TRBJ2-5; TRBD2 agrees at 12 bases. Germline CDR1 reads SGDLS; CDR2 reads YYNGEE. Trimming cost V 0 bases and J 4 bases; bases outside gene matches: 4. The length of the CDR3 is 16 residues. DNA for the CDR3: TGTGCCAGCAGCGTAGGGAGACTAGCGGGAGTAGAGACCCAGTACTTC. Translated, it gives CASSVGRLAGVETQYF.

The rearrangement joins TRBV11-3 to TRBJ2-3; D gene unclear. V lost 5 bases, J lost 6 bases, and 6 bases lay in between. This CDR3 spans 11 amino acids. Germline CDR1 reads SGHNT; CDR2 reads YENEEA. CDR3 nucleotide sequence: TGTGCCAGCAGCCGAGACGATACGCAGTATTTT. The encoded protein is CASSRDDTQYF.

The V call is TRBV5-4, the J call TRBJ2-7, with TRBD1 matching 8 bases. V trimming: 5 bases; J trimming: 6 bases; junction bases outside the gene matches: 7. CDR1 SGHNT and CDR2 YYREEE come from the germline V gene (reference sequence). CDR3 length: 13 amino acids. The CDR3 nucleotides read TGTGCCAGCAGGACAGGGGTATCCCGCGAGCAGTACTTC. It specifies CASRTGVSREQYF.